A selection of T cell receptor beta chains follows, all from one sample in a study of metastatic and nonmetastatic thyroid tumors. TCRdb re-called clones from the PCR reads using MiXCR. This table holds tens of thousands of clones, over 20% found once. Source material: blood. These receptor sequences come from a female donor with papillary thyroid cancer or a benign thyroid nodule (not recorded which). Some clones in this sample may be carry-over from other donors' samples. Both conserved end residues are trimmed from each CDR3.

v_gene: TRBV4-1
CDR3aa: ASSQPSGLVAGELF

v_gene: TRBV4-1
CDR3aa: ASSQGVSGRNEQF

v_gene: TRBV20-1
CDR3aa: SARSGQGDFYEQY

v_gene: TRBV6-2/TRBV6-3
CDR3aa: ASSHGANYGYT

v_gene: TRBV20-1
CDR3aa: SARLAPTGELF

v_gene: TRBV19
CDR3aa: SISPGTPDGYT

v_gene: TRBV11-1
CDR3aa: ASSLTWTSSGNTIY

v_gene: TRBV20-1
CDR3aa: SAREPAGVVEQY

v_gene: TRBV9
CDR3aa: ASSEGSGLDNEQF

v_gene: TRBV19
CDR3aa: ASSIDVTSVTYEQY

v_gene: TRBV18
CDR3aa: ASSSGVVGQPQH

v_gene: TRBV12-3/TRBV12-4
CDR3aa: ASSLGQDTEAF

v_gene: TRBV28
CDR3aa: ASSPDSLIRDKS

v_gene: TRBV5-1
CDR3aa: ASSLGGTRYNEQF

v_gene: TRBV9
CDR3aa: ASSPYYSGSITDTQY

v_gene: TRBV7-3
CDR3aa: ASSLGLPVTEAF

v_gene: TRBV5-1
CDR3aa: TSSLTYYEQY

v_gene: TRBV4-3
CDR3aa: ASSQEASGKRYEQY

v_gene: TRBV30
CDR3aa: AWSVSRGYSNQPQH

v_gene: TRBV30
CDR3aa: AWSDEGLAGAEQF

v_gene: TRBV5-6
CDR3aa: ASSLTNGELF

v_gene: TRBV6-4
CDR3aa: ASSKGASGIYEQF

v_gene: TRBV30
CDR3aa: AWSLDGRLTEAF

v_gene: TRBV10-2
CDR3aa: ASSERQGRTGELF

v_gene: TRBV7-2
CDR3aa: ASSAGQTQY